What follows are 3 T cell receptor beta chains derived from one specimen sequenced in a study of Tregs in tolerant kidney transplant recipients. Using immunoSEQ multiplex PCR, the repertoire was profiled, and TCRdb retains in-frame clones only, with some absent. The table has about 110,000 clones, almost 90% seen once. Sequencing was performed on CD4+ T cells from blood, taken before the transplant. The receptor source for this set is a human donor who received a combined kidney and bone marrow transplant.

The CDR3 DNA sequence: TGTGCCAGTAGTGTTACAGGGGCAAGGCAGCCCCAGCATTTT. Its protein is CASSVTGARQPQHF. V and J are TRBV19 and TRBJ1-5, with 7 bases identical to TRBD1. CDR3 size: 14 residues. The junction had 8 bases not matched to a gene; V was cut back by 5 bases and J by 7 bases. The germline V gene encodes CDR1 LNHDA and CDR2 SQIVND (reference sequence).

CDR3 coding DNA: TGTGCCAGCAGCCCCGATGCTAACAATGAGCAGTTCTTC. This gives the protein CASSPDANNEQFF. This chain links TRBV11-3 with TRBJ2-1; unclear D gene. The germline CDR1 and CDR2 sequences are SGHNT and YENEEA. The CDR3 has 13 amino acids. Trimming removed 5 bases at V and 5 bases at J, with 10 bases between.

This clone was observed once. V and J are TRBV6-4 and TRBJ2-1; weak D call: TRBD2 (5 bases). Per germline, CDR1 MRHNA and CDR2 SNTAGT. CDR3 length equals 13 residues. The V gene lost 2 bases and the J gene lost 10 bases, with 12 bases spanning the gap. The CDR3: CASSDTAGREQFF. The CDR3 bases are TGTGCCAGCAGTGACACGGCGGGTCGGGAGCAGTTCTTC.